This entry describes one TCR beta chain. Antigen: not known. This entry belongs to a study of cytomegalovirus exposure and HLA in healthy donors. In the study overall: Ancestry clustering placed 81% of about 400 genotyped donors in the Caucasian-associated cluster. Study-wide points: In a later analysis, at a false discovery rate of 0.05, 15,000 to 20,000 TCR beta sequences were associated with HLA alleles. The authors later linked a missense DCLRE1C variant to TCR beta V- and J-gene trimming.

Trimming stripped 0 bases from V and 5 bases from J, with 10 bases between. Germline V gene data show CDR1 as MGHRA and CDR2 as YSYEKL. This CDR3 spans 14 amino acids. The PCR used 60 Vbeta and 13 Jbeta primers. Repertoires were generated with immunoSEQ multiplex PCR, while TCRdb's copy carries only in-frame clones and drops some. The data show fewer than 250,000 clones, 82% seen once. The specimen was PBMCs. The receptor was isolated from a man aged 35 to 55 in good health and CMV-seropositive. The chain joins TRBV4-1 to TRBJ1-1; the D gene is possibly TRBD1 (5 bases). CDR3 amino acids: CASSQDPTVTEAFF. The DNA of the CDR3 is TGCGCCAGCAGCCAAGATCCGACAGTTACTGAAGCTTTCTTT.